This entry describes one T cell receptor (beta chain). This entry comes from a study of shared clonotypes between healthy human individuals. TCRdb's table, derived via immunoSEQ multiplex PCR, lists solely in-frame clones and lacks some. The sample yields 1,500,000 or so clones, 97% to 99% seen once. CDR3 length equals 15 residues. The germline CDR1 and CDR2 sequences are SNHLY and FYNNEI. Trimming shortened V by 8 bases and J by 5 bases, and 16 bases separated the two germline ends. The receptor was derived from a man younger than 45 in good health. Sequences were obtained from naive CD4+ T cells sorted from blood. Subset of the sample: CD45RA+ positively selected. J is TRBJ1-6 and V is TRBV2; D might be TRBD1 (5 bases). CDR3: CASESWGRNNSPLHF. CDR3 coding DNA: TGTGCCAGCGAATCGTGGGGGAGAAATAATTCACCCCTCCACTTT.